This T cell receptor beta chain appears in the sequencing data of a study of blood T cell repertoires in COVID-19. Study as a whole: Italy, Spain and the United States were the sources of the convalescent and acute COVID-19 samples. The cDNA or gDNA used as material had been derived from T cells, B-cell-depleted T cells, or PBMCs.

V gave up 0 bases and J gave up 1 base, with 7 bases separating them. The CDR3 covers 14 residues. The germline CDR1 and CDR2 sequences are SGDLS and YYNGEE. A Seattle source enrolled patients during active infection and followed them longitudinally. Per the original methods: Amplification of reference gene primers provided the estimated nucleated cell counts. Here immunoSEQ multiplex PCR was the method, and the copy in TCRdb shows in-frame clones only, minus some. V and J calls and clone size come straight from that table; D and trimming were deduced from the DNA. The table records about 130,000 clones, more than 90% of them present only once.

This TCR derives from a man between 60 and 75 years old with COVID-19, enrolled during active disease. The sequenced sample consisted of peripheral blood. The chain is built from TRBV9 and TRBJ2-5; D is unresolved. The CDR3 sequence is CASSVDLIQETQYF. The CDR3, as DNA: TGTGCCAGCAGCGTAGACCTAATCCAAGAGACCCAGTACTTC.